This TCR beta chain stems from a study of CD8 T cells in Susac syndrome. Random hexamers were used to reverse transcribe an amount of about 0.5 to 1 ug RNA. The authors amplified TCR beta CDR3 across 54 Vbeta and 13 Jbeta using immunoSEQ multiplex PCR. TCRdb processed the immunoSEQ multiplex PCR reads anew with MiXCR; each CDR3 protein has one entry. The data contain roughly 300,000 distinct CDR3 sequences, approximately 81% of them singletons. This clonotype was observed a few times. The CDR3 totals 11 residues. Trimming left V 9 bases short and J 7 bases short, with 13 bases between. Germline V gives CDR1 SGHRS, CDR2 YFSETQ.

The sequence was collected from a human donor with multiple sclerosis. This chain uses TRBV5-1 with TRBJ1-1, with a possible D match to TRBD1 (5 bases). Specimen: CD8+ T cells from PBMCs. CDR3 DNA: TGCGCCACTTCAGGTGGGGGTGAAGCTTTCTTT. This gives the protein CATSGGGEAFF.